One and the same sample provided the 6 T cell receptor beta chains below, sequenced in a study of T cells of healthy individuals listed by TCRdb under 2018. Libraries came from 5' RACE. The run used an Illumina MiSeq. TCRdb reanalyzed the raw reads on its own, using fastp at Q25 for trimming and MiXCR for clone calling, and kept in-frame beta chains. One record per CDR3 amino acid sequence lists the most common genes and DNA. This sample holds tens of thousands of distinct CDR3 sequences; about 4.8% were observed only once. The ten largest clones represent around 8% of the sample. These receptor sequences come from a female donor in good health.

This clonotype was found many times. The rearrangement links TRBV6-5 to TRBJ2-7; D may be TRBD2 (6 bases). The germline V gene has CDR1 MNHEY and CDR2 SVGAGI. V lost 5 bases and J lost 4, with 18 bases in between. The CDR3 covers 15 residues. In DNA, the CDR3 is TGTGCCAGCAGTCCTCGACGGGAGCCGTGGTACGAGCAGTACTTC. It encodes CASSPRREPWYEQYF.

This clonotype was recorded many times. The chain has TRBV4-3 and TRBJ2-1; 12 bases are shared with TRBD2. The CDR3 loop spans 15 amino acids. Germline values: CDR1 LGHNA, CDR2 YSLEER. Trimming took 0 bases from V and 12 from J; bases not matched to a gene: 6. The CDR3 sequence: CASSQDRGLAGPQFF. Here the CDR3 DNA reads TGCGCCAGCAGCCAAGATCGCGGACTAGCGGGACCGCAGTTCTTC.

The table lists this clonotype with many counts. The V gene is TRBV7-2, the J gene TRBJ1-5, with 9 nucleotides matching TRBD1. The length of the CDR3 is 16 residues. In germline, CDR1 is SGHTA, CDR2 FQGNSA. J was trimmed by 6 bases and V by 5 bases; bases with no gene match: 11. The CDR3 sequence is CASSIQTGTGTQPQHF. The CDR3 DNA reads TGTGCCAGCAGCATTCAAACGGGGACAGGGACTCAGCCCCAGCATTTT.

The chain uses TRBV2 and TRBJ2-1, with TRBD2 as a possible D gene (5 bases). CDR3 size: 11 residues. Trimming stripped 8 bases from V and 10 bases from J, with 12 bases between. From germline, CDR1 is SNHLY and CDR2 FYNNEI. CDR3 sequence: CASVTLAEQFF. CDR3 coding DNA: TGTGCCAGCGTGACCCTAGCCGAGCAGTTCTTC.

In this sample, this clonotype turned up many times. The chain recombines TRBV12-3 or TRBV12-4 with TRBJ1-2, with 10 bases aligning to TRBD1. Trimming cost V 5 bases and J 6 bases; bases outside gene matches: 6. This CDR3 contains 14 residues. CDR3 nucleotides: TGTGCCAGCAGTCTATCCGGGACAGGGGATGGCTACACCTTC. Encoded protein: CASSLSGTGDGYTF.

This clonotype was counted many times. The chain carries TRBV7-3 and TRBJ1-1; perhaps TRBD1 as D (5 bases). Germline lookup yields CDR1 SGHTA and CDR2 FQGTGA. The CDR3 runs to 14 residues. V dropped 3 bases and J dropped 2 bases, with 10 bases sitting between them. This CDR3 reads CASSLGGHNTEAFF. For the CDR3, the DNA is TGTGCCAGCAGCTTGGGGGGTCATAACACTGAAGCTTTCTTT.